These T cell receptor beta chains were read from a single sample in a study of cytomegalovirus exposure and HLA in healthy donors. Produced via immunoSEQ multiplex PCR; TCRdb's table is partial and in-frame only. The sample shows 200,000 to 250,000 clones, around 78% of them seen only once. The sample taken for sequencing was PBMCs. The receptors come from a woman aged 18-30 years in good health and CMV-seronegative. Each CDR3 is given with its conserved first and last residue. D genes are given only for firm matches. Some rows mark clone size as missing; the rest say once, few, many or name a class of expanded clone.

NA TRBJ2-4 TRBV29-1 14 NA CSVTRPGAKNIQYF TGCAGCGTGACCCGCCCAGGGGCCAAAAACATTCAGTACTTC
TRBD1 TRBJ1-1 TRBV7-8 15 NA CASSLAEDRDTEAFF TGTGCCAGCAGCTTAGCGGAAGACAGGGACACTGAAGCTTTCTTT
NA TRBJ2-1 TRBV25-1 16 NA CASSPPTGRRDNEQFF TGTGCCAGCAGTCCCCCGACGGGTAGGAGGGACAATGAGCAGTTCTTC
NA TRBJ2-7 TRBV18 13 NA CASSPGDGRQQYF TGTGCCAGCTCACCGGGGGACGGTCGGCAGCAGTACTTC
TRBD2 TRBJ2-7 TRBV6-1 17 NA CASSEGLGGGPSYEQYF TGTGCCAGCAGTGAAGGCCTGGGGGGGGGACCCTCCTACGAGCAGTACTTC
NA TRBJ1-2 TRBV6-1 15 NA CAADFPPFRNYGYTF TGTGCCGCCGATTTCCCGCCCTTCCGAAACTATGGCTACACCTTC
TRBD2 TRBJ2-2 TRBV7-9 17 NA CASSLVSSGRFTGELFF TGTGCCAGCAGCTTGGTGTCTAGCGGGAGGTTCACCGGGGAGCTGTTTTTT
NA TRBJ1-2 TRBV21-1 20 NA CASSNNREVEQGTLWYGYTF TGTGCCAGCAGCAACAATCGGGAGGTGGAACAGGGGACACTTTGGTATGGCTACACCTTC
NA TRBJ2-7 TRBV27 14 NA CASSLAGTRYEQYF TGTGCCAGCAGTTTAGCGGGGACGCGCTACGAGCAGTACTTC
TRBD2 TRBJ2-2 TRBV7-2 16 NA CASSFTGTTHTGELFF TGTGCCAGCAGCTTTACCGGGACTACCCACACCGGGGAGCTGTTTTTT
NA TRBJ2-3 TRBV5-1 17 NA CASSLARDSQPGDTQYF TGCGCCAGCAGCTTGGCCCGGGACTCCCAACCCGGAGATACGCAGTATTTT
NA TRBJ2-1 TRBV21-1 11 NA CASVGGNEQFF TGTGCCAGTGTGGGGGGGAATGAGCAGTTCTTC
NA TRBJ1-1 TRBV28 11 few CASGNGIEAFF TGTGCCAGCGGGAACGGGATTGAAGCTTTCTTT
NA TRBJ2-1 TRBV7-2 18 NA CASSLRGLRTLIYNEQFF TGTGCCAGCAGCTTACGAGGCCTCCGGACACTTATTTACAATGAGCAGTTCTTC
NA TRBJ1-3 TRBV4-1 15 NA CASSQDTGAGNTIYF TGCGCCAGCAGCCAAGATACCGGCGCTGGAAACACCATATATTTT
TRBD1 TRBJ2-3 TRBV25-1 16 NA CASSPFGQASTDTQYF TGTGCCAGCAGTCCCTTTGGACAGGCGAGCACAGATACGCAGTATTTT
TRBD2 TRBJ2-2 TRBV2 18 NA CASSEWSSAGGPNGELFF TGTGCCAGCAGTGAATGGAGCTCAGCGGGGGGGCCGAACGGGGAGCTGTTTTTT
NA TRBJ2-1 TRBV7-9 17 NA CASSPRRGAAPYNEQFF TGTGCCAGCAGCCCCCGGAGGGGGGCGGCACCCTACAATGAGCAGTTCTTC